Detailed here is one T cell receptor beta chain. No antigen is known for it. Produced via immunoSEQ multiplex PCR; TCRdb's table is partial and in-frame only. Counted here are 2 million to 3 million clones, roughly 93% occurring once; the ten biggest clones make up about 0.34%. The data were taken from a study of shared clonotypes between healthy human individuals. Looked up from germline, CDR1 is PRHDT and CDR2 is FYEKMQ (reference sequence). Trimming took 0 bases from V and 0 from J, leaving 15 bases between them. The CDR3 runs 19 residues. Subsets obtained from CD4+ cells comprised CD45RA+ naive and CD45RA-negative memory cells. Broader study findings: Donors were few, which limited the genetic and exposure-history diversity represented. Memory subsets generally showed smaller estimated richness than naive subsets did. Generation probabilities were higher for clonotypes shared across all four sorted-subset donors than for unshared ones.

The TCR was taken from a man aged 18-30 years in good health. Some clones in this sample may be carry-over from other donors' samples. The sequenced sample was naive CD4+ T cells from PBMCs. The subset: CD45RA+ positively selected. The chain uses TRBV13 and TRBJ2-6; D uncertain. As DNA, the CDR3 is TGTGCCAGCAGCTTAGGCCTAACCGGCACCGGCTCTGGGGCCAACGTCCTGACTTTC. It encodes CASSLGLTGTGSGANVLTF.